This TCR beta chain was observed in a study of blood T cell repertoires in COVID-19. Study summary: Acute and convalescent COVID-19 specimens originated in the United States, Italy and Spain. T cells, B-cell-depleted T cells, or PBMCs provided the cDNA or gDNA that served as material.

Looked up from germline, CDR1 is LNHDA and CDR2 is SQIVND (reference sequence). The trim removed 7 bases at V and 4 bases at J, leaving 5 bases unmatched. CDR3 length equals 14 residues. How the authors handled the data: For nucleated cells, counts were estimated from reference gene primer amplification. The data were produced by immunoSEQ multiplex PCR, yet TCRdb's version contains in-frame clones alone and is incomplete. That table gives V, J and clone size, and the DNA gave D and trimming. The sample contains fewer than 150,000 clones, 85% to 90% of which appear only once. Sequencing input: peripheral blood. The rearrangement uses TRBV19 and TRBJ1-2; 11 bases map to TRBD1. The TCR originated in an elderly woman with acute or convalescent COVID-19. In DNA form, the CDR3 reads TGTGCCAGTATAGGACAGGGGGCGTTCTATGGCTACACCTTC. As protein: CASIGQGAFYGYTF. The full variable domain, completed using reference TRBV19 and TRBJ1-2, is DGGITQSPKYLFRKEGQNVTLSCEQNLNHDAMYWYRQDPGQGLRLIYYSQIVNDFQKGDIAEGYSVSREKKESFPLTVTSAQKNPTAFYLCASIGQGAFYGYTFGSGTRLTVV.